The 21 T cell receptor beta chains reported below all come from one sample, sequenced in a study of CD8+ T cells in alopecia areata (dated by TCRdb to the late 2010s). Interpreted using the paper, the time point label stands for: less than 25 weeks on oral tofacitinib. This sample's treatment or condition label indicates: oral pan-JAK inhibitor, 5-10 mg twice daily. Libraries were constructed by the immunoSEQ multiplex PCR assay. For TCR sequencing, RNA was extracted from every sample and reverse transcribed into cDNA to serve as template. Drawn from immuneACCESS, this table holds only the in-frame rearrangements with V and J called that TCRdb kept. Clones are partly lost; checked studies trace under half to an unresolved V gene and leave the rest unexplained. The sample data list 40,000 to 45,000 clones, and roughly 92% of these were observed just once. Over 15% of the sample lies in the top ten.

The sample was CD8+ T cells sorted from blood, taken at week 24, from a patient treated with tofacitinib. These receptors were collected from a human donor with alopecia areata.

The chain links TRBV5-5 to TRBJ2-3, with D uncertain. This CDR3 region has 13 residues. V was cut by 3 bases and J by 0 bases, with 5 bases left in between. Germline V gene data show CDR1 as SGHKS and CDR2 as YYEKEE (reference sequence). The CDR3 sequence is CASSSLSTDTQYF. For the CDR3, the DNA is TGTGCCAGCAGCTCGCTAAGCACAGATACGCAGTATTTT.

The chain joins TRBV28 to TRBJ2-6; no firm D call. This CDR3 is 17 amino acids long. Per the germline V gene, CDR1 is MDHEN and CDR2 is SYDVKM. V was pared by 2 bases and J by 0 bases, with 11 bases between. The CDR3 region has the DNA TGTGCCAGCAGTTTAAGTTCCGGAATCTCTGGGGCCAACGTCCTGACTTTC. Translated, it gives CASSLSSGISGANVLTF. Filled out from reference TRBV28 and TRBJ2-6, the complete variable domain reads DVKVTQSSRYLVKRTGEKVFLECVQDMDHENMFWYRQDPGLGLRLIYFSYDVKMKEKGDIPEGYSVSREKKERFSLILESASTNQTSMYLCASSLSSGISGANVLTFGAGSRLTVL.

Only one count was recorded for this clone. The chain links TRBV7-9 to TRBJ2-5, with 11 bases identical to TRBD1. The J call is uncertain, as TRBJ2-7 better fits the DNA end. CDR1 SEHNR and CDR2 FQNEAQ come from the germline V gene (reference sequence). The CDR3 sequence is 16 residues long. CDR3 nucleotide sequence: TGTGCCAGCAGCCTGGGGACAGGGGGAAACTCCTACGAGCAGTACTTC. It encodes CASSLGTGGNSYEQYF.

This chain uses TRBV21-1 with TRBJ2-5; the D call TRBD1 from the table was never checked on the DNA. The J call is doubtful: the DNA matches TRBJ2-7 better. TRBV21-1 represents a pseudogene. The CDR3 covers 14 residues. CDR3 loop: CASLTGHRFYEQYF. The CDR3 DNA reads TGTGCCAGCCTTACAGGACACCGATTTTACGAGCAGTACTTC.

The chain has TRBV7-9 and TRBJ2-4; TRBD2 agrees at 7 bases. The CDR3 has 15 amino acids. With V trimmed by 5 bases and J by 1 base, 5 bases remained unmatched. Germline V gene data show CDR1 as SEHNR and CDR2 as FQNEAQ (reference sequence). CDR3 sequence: CASSPIGGAKNIQYF. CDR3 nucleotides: TGTGCCAGCAGCCCGATCGGGGGGGCCAAAAACATTCAGTACTTC.

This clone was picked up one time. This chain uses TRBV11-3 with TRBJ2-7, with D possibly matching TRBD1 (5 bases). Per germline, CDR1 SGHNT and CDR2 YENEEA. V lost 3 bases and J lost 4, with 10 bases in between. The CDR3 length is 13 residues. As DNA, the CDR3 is TGTGCCAGCAGCTTGAGTGCAGGGTACGAGCAGTACTTC. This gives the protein CASSLSAGYEQYF.

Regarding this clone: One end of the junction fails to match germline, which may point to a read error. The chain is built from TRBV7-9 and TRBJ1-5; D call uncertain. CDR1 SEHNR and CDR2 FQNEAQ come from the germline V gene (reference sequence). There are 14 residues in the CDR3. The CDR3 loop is CASSLPAVNQLQHF. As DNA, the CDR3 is TGTGCCAGCAGCTTACCAGCGGTTAATCAGCTCCAGCATTTT.

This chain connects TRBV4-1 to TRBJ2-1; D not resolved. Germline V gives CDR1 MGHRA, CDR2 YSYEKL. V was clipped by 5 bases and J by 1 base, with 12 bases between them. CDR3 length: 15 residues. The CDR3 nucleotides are TGCGCCAGCAGCTTGCTAGAAACTTCCTACAATGAGCAGTTCTTC. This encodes CASSLLETSYNEQFF.

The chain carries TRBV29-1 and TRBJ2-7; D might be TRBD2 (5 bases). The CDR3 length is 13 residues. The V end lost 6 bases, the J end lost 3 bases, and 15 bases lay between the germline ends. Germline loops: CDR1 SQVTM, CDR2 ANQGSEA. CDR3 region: CSVLWRYSYEQYF. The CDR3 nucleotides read TGCAGCGTCCTTTGGAGGTACAGCTACGAGCAGTACTTC.

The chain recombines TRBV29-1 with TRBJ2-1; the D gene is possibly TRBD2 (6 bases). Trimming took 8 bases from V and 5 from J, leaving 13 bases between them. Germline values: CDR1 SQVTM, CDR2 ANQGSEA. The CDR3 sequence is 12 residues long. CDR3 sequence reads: CSPEGLDNEQFF. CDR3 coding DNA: TGCAGCCCCGAGGGACTCGACAATGAGCAGTTCTTC.

The CDR3 sequence is CASSLETHTDTQYF. For the CDR3, the DNA is TGCGCCAGCAGCTTGGAGACGCACACAGATACGCAGTATTTT. V gene TRBV5-1 combines with J gene TRBJ2-3; D is undetermined. V shed 0 bases and J shed 2 bases, with 7 bases lying between them. CDR1 SGHRS and CDR2 YFSETQ come from the germline V gene. The CDR3 is made up of 14 amino acids.

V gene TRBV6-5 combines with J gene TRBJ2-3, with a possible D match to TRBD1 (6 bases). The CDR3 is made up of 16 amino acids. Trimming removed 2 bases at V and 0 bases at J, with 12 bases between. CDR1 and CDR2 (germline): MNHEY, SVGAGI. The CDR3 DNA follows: TGTGCCAGCAGTTACCGGGCAGGGGATAGCACAGATACGCAGTATTTT. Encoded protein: CASSYRAGDSTDTQYF.

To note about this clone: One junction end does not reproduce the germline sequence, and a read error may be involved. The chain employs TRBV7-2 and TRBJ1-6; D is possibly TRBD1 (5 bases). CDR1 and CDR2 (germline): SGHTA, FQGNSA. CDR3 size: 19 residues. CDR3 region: CASSRPKGRGGSSNSPLHF. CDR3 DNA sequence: TGTGCCAGCAGCCGTCCTAAAGGGCGGGGGGGTTCCTCTAATTCACCCCTCCACTTT.

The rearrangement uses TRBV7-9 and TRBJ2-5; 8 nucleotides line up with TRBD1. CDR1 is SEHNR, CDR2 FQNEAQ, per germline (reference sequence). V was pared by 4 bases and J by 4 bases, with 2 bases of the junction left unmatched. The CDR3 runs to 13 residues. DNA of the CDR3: TGTGCCAGCAGCTCTGACAGGGGAGAGACCCAGTACTTC. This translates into CASSSDRGETQYF.

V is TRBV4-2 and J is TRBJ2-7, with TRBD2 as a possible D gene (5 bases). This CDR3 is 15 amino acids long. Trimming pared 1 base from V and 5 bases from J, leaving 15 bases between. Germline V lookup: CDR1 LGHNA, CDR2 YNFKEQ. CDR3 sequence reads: CASSQVGGAEHEQYF. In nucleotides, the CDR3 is TGTGCCAGCAGCCAAGTAGGAGGTGCAGAACACGAGCAGTACTTC.

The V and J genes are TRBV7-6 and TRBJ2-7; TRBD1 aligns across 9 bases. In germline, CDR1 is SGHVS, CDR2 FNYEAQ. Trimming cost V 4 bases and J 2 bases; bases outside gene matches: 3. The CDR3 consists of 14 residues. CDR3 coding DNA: TGTGCCAGCAGCTCCGGGACAGGGCCCTACGAGCAGTACTTC. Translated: CASSSGTGPYEQYF.

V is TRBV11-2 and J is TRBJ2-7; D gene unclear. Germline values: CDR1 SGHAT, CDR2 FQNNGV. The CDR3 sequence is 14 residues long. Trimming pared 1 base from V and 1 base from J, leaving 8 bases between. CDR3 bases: TGTGCCAGCAGCTTAGCGCACTCGTCCTACGAGCAGTACTTC. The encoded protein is CASSLAHSSYEQYF. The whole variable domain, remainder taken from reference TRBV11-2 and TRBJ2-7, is EAGVAQSPRYKIIEKRQSVAFWCNPISGHATLYWYQQILGQGPKLLIQFQNNGVVDDSQLPKDRFSAERLKGVDSTLKIQPAKLEDSAVYLCASSLAHSSYEQYFGPGTRLTVT.

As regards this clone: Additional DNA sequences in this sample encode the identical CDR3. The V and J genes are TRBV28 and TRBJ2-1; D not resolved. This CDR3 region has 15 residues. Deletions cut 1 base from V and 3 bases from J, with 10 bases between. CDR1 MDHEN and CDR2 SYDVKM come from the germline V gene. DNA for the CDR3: TGTGCCAGCAGTTTATTAGGTAACAGCTACAATGAGCAGTTCTTC. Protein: CASSLLGNSYNEQFF.

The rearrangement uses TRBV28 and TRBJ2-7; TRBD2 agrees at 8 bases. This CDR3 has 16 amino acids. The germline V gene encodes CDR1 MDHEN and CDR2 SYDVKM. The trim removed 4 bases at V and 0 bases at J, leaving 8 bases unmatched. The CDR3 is CASSSGASGSSYEQYF. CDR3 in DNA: TGTGCCAGCAGTTCCGGTGCCAGCGGGAGCTCCTACGAGCAGTACTTC.

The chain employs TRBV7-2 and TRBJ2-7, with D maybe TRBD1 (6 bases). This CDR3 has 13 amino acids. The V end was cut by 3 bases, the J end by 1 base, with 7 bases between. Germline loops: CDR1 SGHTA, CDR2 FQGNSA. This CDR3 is CASSFGQSYEQYF. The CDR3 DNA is TGTGCCAGCAGCTTCGGACAGTCCTACGAGCAGTACTTC. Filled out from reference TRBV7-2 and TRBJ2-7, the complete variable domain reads GAGVSQSPSNKVTEKGKDVELRCDPISGHTALYWYRQSLGQGLEFLIYFQGNSAPDKSGLPSDRFSAERTGGSVSTLTIQRTQQEDSAVYLCASSFGQSYEQYFGPGTRLTVT.

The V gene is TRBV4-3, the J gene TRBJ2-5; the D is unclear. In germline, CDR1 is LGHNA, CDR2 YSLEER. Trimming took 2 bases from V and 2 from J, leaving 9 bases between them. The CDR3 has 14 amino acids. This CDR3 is CASSQRATQETQYF. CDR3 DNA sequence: TGCGCCAGCAGCCAAAGGGCTACTCAAGAGACCCAGTACTTC.